This TCR beta chain is from a study of T cell clonotyping in hematopoietic cell transplantation. Points on this clone: Its antigen is not identified.

Study-wide results and limits: CD4 and CD8 repertoire contributions could not be separated without sorting. Recipient TCR diversity dropped after transplant; expanded clonotypes rose from day 30 to 180. Graft donor and pretransplant recipient Inverse Simpson Index values predicted broader posttransplant TCR diversity. Few recipient clonotypes overlapped donors; over 95% were de novo at given depth.

Assay: immunoSEQ multiplex PCR; the TCRdb copy retains only in-frame clones and omits some. The sample has about 6,100 clones; less than 40% are singletons. CDR3 length equals 14 residues. Germline CDR1 MGHDK, CDR2 SYGVNS. V lost 4 bases and J lost 3, with 11 bases in between. The sequencing used peripheral blood mononuclear cells, collected 30 days after allogeneic stem cell transplant. This sequence joins TRBV25-1 and TRBJ2-3; D is undetermined. This receptor was obtained from a female patient between 50 and 59 years old who had an allogeneic stem cell transplant from an unrelated donor, so the T cells may come from the graft donor. Some clones in this sample may be carry-over from other donors' samples. For the CDR3, the DNA is TGTGCCAGCAGTGGCCCGACCGGGACAGATACGCAGTATTTT. Its translation is CASSGPTGTDTQYF.